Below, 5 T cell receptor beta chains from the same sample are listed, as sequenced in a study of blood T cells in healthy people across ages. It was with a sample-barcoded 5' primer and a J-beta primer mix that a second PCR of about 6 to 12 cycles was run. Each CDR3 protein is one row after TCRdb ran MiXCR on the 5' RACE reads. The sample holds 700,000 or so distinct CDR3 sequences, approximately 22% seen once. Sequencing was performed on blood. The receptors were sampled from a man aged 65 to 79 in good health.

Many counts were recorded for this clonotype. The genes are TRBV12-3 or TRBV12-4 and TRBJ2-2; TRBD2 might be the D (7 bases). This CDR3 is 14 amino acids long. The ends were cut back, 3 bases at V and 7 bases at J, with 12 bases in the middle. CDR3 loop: CASSFQGRVGELFF. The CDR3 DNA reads TGTGCCAGCAGTTTCCAGGGGAGGGTCGGGGAGCTGTTTTTT.

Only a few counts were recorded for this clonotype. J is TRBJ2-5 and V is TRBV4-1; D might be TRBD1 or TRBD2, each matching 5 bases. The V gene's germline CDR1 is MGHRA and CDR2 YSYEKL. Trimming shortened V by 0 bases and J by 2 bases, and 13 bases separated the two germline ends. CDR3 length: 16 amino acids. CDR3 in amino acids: CASSQDPSGPQETQYF. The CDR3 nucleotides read TGCGCCAGCAGCCAAGATCCCTCGGGACCTCAAGAGACCCAGTACTTC.

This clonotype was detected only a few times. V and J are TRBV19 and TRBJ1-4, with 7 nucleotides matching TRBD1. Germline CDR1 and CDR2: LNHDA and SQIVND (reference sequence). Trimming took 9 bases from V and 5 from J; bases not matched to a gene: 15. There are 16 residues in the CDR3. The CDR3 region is CASAGQSRRGNEKLFF. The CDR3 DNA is TGTGCCAGCGCGGGACAGTCGCGACGAGGGAATGAAAAACTGTTTTTT.

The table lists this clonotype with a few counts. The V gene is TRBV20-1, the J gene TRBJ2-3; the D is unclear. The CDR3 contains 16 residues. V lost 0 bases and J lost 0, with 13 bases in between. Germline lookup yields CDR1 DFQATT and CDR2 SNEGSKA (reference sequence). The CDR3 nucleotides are TGCAGTGCTAGAGATCCTCTCCAAACTAGCACAGATACGCAGTATTTT. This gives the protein CSARDPLQTSTDTQYF.

The CDR3 here is CASSRDDSPLHF. The CDR3 nucleotides are TGTGCCAGCAGTCGAGATGATTCACCCCTCCACTTT. The chain links TRBV3-1 to TRBJ1-6; D is undetermined. The V end lost 6 bases, the J end lost 8 bases, and 8 bases lay between the germline ends. Germline V lookup: CDR1 LGHDT, CDR2 YNNKEL (reference sequence). The CDR3 runs to 12 residues.